A selection of T cell receptor beta chains follows, all from one sample in a study of siplizumab effects on memory and regulatory T cells. Here immunoSEQ multiplex PCR was the method, and the copy in TCRdb shows in-frame clones only, minus some. The table records some 100,000 clones, around 90% of them present only once. Sequenced sample: CD4+ T cells sorted from blood. These TCRs come from a human donor in good health. Some clones in this sample may be carry-over from other donors' samples. The CDR3 runs from the conserved cysteine through the conserved F or W. A D gene is named only where the DNA matches it firmly. A clone size is listed for some rows: how often the clone was seen (once, few, many), or a class if it is expanded.

TRBJ1-1 TRBV5-5 . . TGTGCCAGCAGCTTCTTCGACAGACTGAACACTGAAGCTTTCTTT CASSFFDRLNTEAFF
TRBJ1-3 TRBV5-1 . . TGCGCCAGCAGCTTGGATGGGGGACCTGGAAACACCATATATTTT CASSLDGGPGNTIYF
TRBJ2-3 TRBV5-6 . . TGTGCCAGCAGCCTCCTTACAAGCACAGATACGCAGTATTTT CASSLLTSTDTQYF
TRBJ1-2 TRBV28 . . TGTGCCATTTCTACAGGTGTTGGCTACACCTTC CAISTGVGYTF
TRBJ1-2 TRBV28 . . TGTGCCAGCAGCCGCTCTGACACTCGCTATGGCTACACCTTC CASSRSDTRYGYTF
TRBJ2-3 TRBV6-6 . . TGTGCCAGCAGTTTACTCGCTAGCACAGATACGCAGTATTTT CASSLLASTDTQYF
TRBJ2-5 TRBV5-4 . TRBD2 TGTGCCAGCAGCAAGGGACTAGCGGGAGTCCTACTACAAGAGACCCAGTACTTC CASSKGLAGVLLQETQYF
TRBJ2-3 TRBV5-1 . TRBD2 TGCGCCAGCACGACTAGCGGCACAGATACGCAGTATTTT CASTTSGTDTQYF
TRBJ2-7 TRBV5-6 . TRBD2 TGTGCCAGCAGCTTTCCGGGGGGAGGGAGCTCCTACGAGCAGTACTTC CASSFPGGGSSYEQYF
TRBJ2-7 TRBV5-4 . . TGTGCCAGCAGCTCGGGGACGGCCTCCTACGAGCAGTACTTC CASSSGTASYEQYF
TRBJ2-5 TRBV5-1 . TRBD2 TGCGCCAGCAGCCAATGGACTAGCGGGAGTGGAGAGACCCAGTACTTC CASSQWTSGSGETQYF
TRBJ2-2 TRBV19 . . TGTGCCAGTACCACGGGAGTTATCGGGGAGCTGTTTTTT CASTTGVIGELFF
TRBJ2-7 TRBV29-1 . . TGCAGCGTTGAACCCTCGACCCCTCCCTACGAGCAGTACTTC CSVEPSTPPYEQYF
TRBJ1-1 TRBV7-2 . TRBD1 TGTGCCAGCAGCCTACAGGGGGCGTCTGGCACTGAAGCTTTCTTT CASSLQGASGTEAFF
TRBJ1-5 TRBV28 . TRBD1 TGTGCCAGCACCTCCTGGGGACAGGGGGGCCGCAATCAGCCCCAGCATTTT CASTSWGQGGRNQPQHF
TRBJ2-3 TRBV7-6 . TRBD2 TGTGCCAGCAGCTTAGTGACCCGGACTAGACAGACAGATACGCAGTATTTT CASSLVTRTRQTDTQYF
TRBJ2-7 TRBV10-1 . . TGCGCCAGCAGTTTCGGGACACGCTCCTACGAGCAGTACTTC CASSFGTRSYEQYF
TRBJ2-1 TRBV29-1 . TRBD1 TGCAGCGTTGCTGACAGGGGGACCTACAATGAGCAGTTCTTC CSVADRGTYNEQFF
TRBJ1-1 TRBV29-1 . . TGCAGCGTTAAAAGGTTGAACACTGAAGCTTTCTTT CSVKRLNTEAFF
TRBJ2-3 TRBV5-6 . . TGTGCCAGCAGCTTGAGGACGGGAGCTAGCACAGATACGCAGTATTTT CASSLRTGASTDTQYF
TRBJ2-3 TRBV5-1 . . TGCGCCAGCAGCCGACAGTACACAGATACGCAGTATTTT CASSRQYTDTQYF
TRBJ2-1 TRBV6-1 . . TGTGCCAGCAGTGAATCCTGGGCAGGGCAGTACAATGAGCAGTTCTTC CASSESWAGQYNEQFF
TRBJ2-7 TRBV30 . . TGTGCCTGGAGTCCTAGCGAGTACGAGCAGTACTTC CAWSPSEYEQYF
TRBJ1-1 TRBV18 once TRBD1 TGTGCCAGCTCAACCGGGACAGGGGGCCCGTCTTTCTTT CASSTGTGGPSFF
TRBJ1-5 TRBV18 . . TGTGCCAGCTCACCGGTCCGGGGTAATCAGCCCCAGCATTTT CASSPVRGNQPQHF
TRBJ1-1 TRBV5-1 . . TGCGCCAGCAGCTTGGAAGGGCGGGTGAGAGAGACTGAAGCTTTCTTT CASSLEGRVRETEAFF
TRBJ2-1 TRBV5-1 . TRBD2 TGCGCCAGCAGCCCTGGGACTAGCGGGAGTATAGATGAGCAGTTCTTC CASSPGTSGSIDEQFF
TRBJ1-3 TRBV2 . . TGTGCCAGCAAGGGGCAGAGCTCTGGAAACACCATATATTTT CASKGQSSGNTIYF
TRBJ1-3 TRBV5-1 . TRBD1 TGCGCCAGCAGCCCCTTGGGACAGAGCTCTGGAAACACCATATATTTT CASSPLGQSSGNTIYF
TRBJ2-1 TRBV15 . TRBD2 TGTGCCACCAGCCTAACTAGCGGGAGTAACTATGAGCAGTTCTTC CATSLTSGSNYEQFF